Below, 23 T cell receptor beta chains from the same sample are listed, as sequenced in a study of cytomegalovirus exposure and HLA in healthy donors. The study ran its PCR with 60 Vbeta and 13 Jbeta primers. Using immunoSEQ multiplex PCR, the repertoire was profiled, and TCRdb retains in-frame clones only, with some absent. The profile shows 200,000 to 250,000 clones, 80% to 85% of them singletons. The specimen sequenced was PBMCs. The receptors were sampled from a woman between 55 and 75 years old in good health and CMV-seropositive.

This chain connects TRBV4-1 to TRBJ1-5, with D hard to call. The ends were cut back, 6 bases at V and 0 bases at J, with 12 bases in the middle. The CDR3 spans 15 residues. The germline gives CDR1 MGHRA, CDR2 YSYEKL. CDR3 loop: CASSRDRNSNQPQHF. Here the CDR3 DNA reads TGCGCCAGCAGTCGGGATCGAAATAGCAATCAGCCCCAGCATTTT.

The chain links TRBV6-5 to TRBJ1-4; D not resolved. CDR1 is MNHEY and CDR2 is SVGAGI in the germline V gene. Between the trimmed V and J ends, which lost 0 bases and 7 bases, there was a span of 12 bases. The CDR3 loop spans 15 amino acids. CDR3 in DNA: TGTGCCAGCAGTTACTCGGGCGCAGATTCTGAAAAACTGTTTTTT. As protein: CASSYSGADSEKLFF.

The chain links TRBV6-5 to TRBJ2-7, with a possible D match to TRBD1 (5 bases). This CDR3 spans 12 amino acids. CDR1 is MNHEY and CDR2 is SVGAGI in the germline V gene. The V and J ends lost 6 bases and 4 bases respectively, with 10 bases between them. The CDR3 loop reads CASRPPGYEQYF. CDR3 DNA sequence: TGTGCCAGCAGGCCTCCAGGGTACGAGCAGTACTTC.

J is TRBJ2-7 and V is TRBV7-9; TRBD2 matches at 9 bases. The ends lost 3 bases at V and 3 bases at J; junction bases unmatched: 6. The CDR3 contains 15 residues. Germline V gives CDR1 SEHNR, CDR2 FQNEAQ (reference sequence). For the CDR3, the DNA is TGTGCCAGCAGCTTCTGGCTAGCGGGGAACTACGAGCAGTACTTC. This translates into CASSFWLAGNYEQYF.

V and J are TRBV27 and TRBJ2-1; 8 nucleotides line up with TRBD2. Unmatched junction bases numbered 8, after V lost 5 bases and J lost 5 bases. The CDR3 loop spans 15 amino acids. Germline V gives CDR1 MNHEY, CDR2 SMNVEV (reference sequence). CDR3 sequence: CASSPPGLVNNEQFF. The CDR3 nucleotides read TGTGCCAGCAGTCCCCCGGGACTAGTCAACAATGAGCAGTTCTTC.

The rearrangement joins TRBV6-5 to TRBJ1-1; D perhaps matches TRBD1 (5 bases). V lost 0 bases and J 8 bases, leaving 10 bases between the germline ends. In germline, CDR1 is MNHEY, CDR2 SVGAGI. The CDR3 sequence is 13 residues long. CDR3: CASSYSGTEEAFF. CDR3 DNA sequence: TGTGCCAGCAGTTACTCAGGGACTGAAGAAGCTTTCTTT.

The chain links TRBV7-6 to TRBJ1-2; D not resolved. The CDR3 totals 11 residues. The V and J ends lost 11 bases and 4 bases respectively, with 11 bases between them. Germline CDR1 is SGHVS and CDR2 is FNYEAQ. The CDR3 DNA sequence: TGTGCCGGAGTTCTAATCTATGGCTACACCTTC. Amino acid sequence: CAGVLIYGYTF.

The chain has TRBV19 and TRBJ2-3; 8 nucleotides align to TRBD2. Germline V gene sequence: CDR1 LNHDA, CDR2 SQIVND (reference sequence). The CDR3 runs 15 residues. The V and J ends lost 4 bases and 7 bases, in that order; junction bases with no gene match: 10. CDR3 bases: TGTGCCAGTAGTACGACTAGCGATGCCGCTTATACGCAGTATTTT. Translating it yields CASSTTSDAAYTQYF.

The V call is TRBV25-1, the J call TRBJ1-5; TRBD1 agrees at 8 bases. The length of the CDR3 is 14 residues. Germline loops: CDR1 MGHDK, CDR2 SYGVNS. Trimming took 6 bases from V and 2 from J; bases not matched to a gene: 3. The CDR3 DNA reads as TGTGCCAGCAGCGAGACAGGGGGCAATCAGCCCCAGCATTTT. Protein: CASSETGGNQPQHF.

V gene TRBV28 combines with J gene TRBJ2-1; no clear D. Trimming shortened V by 6 bases and J by 4 bases, and 7 bases separated the two germline ends. The CDR3 spans 12 residues. Germline V lookup: CDR1 MDHEN, CDR2 SYDVKM. The CDR3 coding sequence is TGTGCCAGCAGGGCAGGTTACAATGAGCAGTTCTTC. Protein: CASRAGYNEQFF.

J is TRBJ2-3 and V is TRBV15; 10 bases map to TRBD2. CDR3 length: 15 amino acids. Germline V gene sequence: CDR1 LNHNV, CDR2 YYDKDF (reference sequence). With 6 bases clipped from V and 3 bases from J, the junction kept 6 bases outside the gene matches. The CDR3 loop reads CATRTGLARTDTQYF. In DNA, the CDR3 is TGTGCCACCAGGACGGGACTAGCGCGGACAGATACGCAGTATTTT.

This clone was seen only a few times. The rearrangement uses TRBV10-2 and TRBJ2-3; D is uncertain. Trimming removed 11 bases at V and 2 bases at J, with 20 bases between. Germline V CDR1 and CDR2: WSHSY, SAAADI. There are 15 residues in the CDR3. CDR3 sequence reads: CAGARSIMFTDTQYF. CDR3 bases: TGCGCCGGAGCCCGTAGCATTATGTTCACAGATACGCAGTATTTT.

This clone turned up a few times. The chain couples TRBV30 to TRBJ2-7, with 11 nucleotides matching TRBD1. Germline loops: CDR1 GTSNPN, CDR2 SVGIG (reference sequence). This CDR3 is 15 amino acids long. The J segment lost 4 bases and the V segment lost 7 bases, leaving 12 bases of the junction unmatched. CDR3 residues: CAYFTPGQGGYEQYF. CDR3 nucleotide sequence: TGTGCCTACTTTACTCCGGGACAGGGGGGATACGAGCAGTACTTC.

The chain links TRBV6-1 to TRBJ2-2, with unresolved D. The CDR3 spans 12 residues. CDR1 and CDR2 (germline): MNHNS, SASEGT. Trimming took 5 bases from V and 3 from J, leaving 4 bases between them. In nucleotides, the CDR3 is TGTGCCAGCAGTTCCGACACCGGGGAGCTGTTTTTT. It specifies CASSSDTGELFF.

The gene calls are TRBV19 and TRBJ1-5; D gene unclear. Germline V gene data show CDR1 as LNHDA and CDR2 as SQIVND (reference sequence). The CDR3 has 15 residues. Trimming left V 1 base short and J 6 bases short, with 13 bases between. In DNA form, the CDR3 reads TGTGCCAGTAGTATAGGGGCAGGAAACCTTCAGCCCCAGCATTTT. It yields the protein CASSIGAGNLQPQHF. The full variable domain, with the rest looked up from reference TRBV19 and TRBJ1-5, is DGGITQSPKYLFRKEGQNVTLSCEQNLNHDAMYWYRQDPGQGLRLIYYSQIVNDFQKGDIAEGYSVSREKKESFPLTVTSAQKNPTAFYLCASSIGAGNLQPQHFGDGTRLSIL.

In regard to this clone: The same CDR3 can be traced to other DNA sequences in this sample. The chain couples TRBV5-1 to TRBJ2-7; 8 positions agree with TRBD1. With V trimmed by 4 bases and J by 6 bases, 9 bases remained unmatched. The V gene's germline CDR1 is SGHRS and CDR2 YFSETQ. The CDR3 has 14 residues. CDR3 sequence (DNA): TGCGCCAGCAGCCCTTTGGCAGGGGGCTCCGAGCAGTACTTC. Encoded protein: CASSPLAGGSEQYF.

The genes are TRBV10-1 and TRBJ2-4, with 8 bases matching TRBD2. Unmatched junction bases numbered 9, after V lost 3 bases and J lost 8 bases. The CDR3 totals 15 residues. The V gene's germline CDR1 is WNHNN and CDR2 SYGVQD (reference sequence). The CDR3 loop is CASSDYREGRDIQYF. As DNA, the CDR3 is TGCGCCAGCAGTGATTACCGGGAGGGCCGGGACATTCAGTACTTC.

The gene calls are TRBV18 and TRBJ2-7, with 8 bases matching TRBD1. The CDR3 has 15 amino acids. Trimming removed 6 bases from V and 2 bases from J; junction bases left unmatched: 9. Germline V gene lookup returns CDR1 KGHSH and CDR2 LQKENI. This CDR3 is CASSRQGSNPYEQYF. As DNA, the CDR3 is TGTGCCAGCTCCCGACAGGGGTCAAATCCCTACGAGCAGTACTTC.

This clone showed up just a few times. This chain joins TRBV5-6 and TRBJ2-1; no firm D call. Germline loops: CDR1 SGHDT, CDR2 YYEEEE. The CDR3 totals 11 residues. V was shortened by 6 bases and J by 5 bases, with 6 bases between the two germline ends. The DNA for the CDR3 is TGTGCCAGCATCCAGGACAATGAGCAGTTCTTC. Translated, it gives CASIQDNEQFF.

The V call is TRBV2, the J call TRBJ2-1; TRBD2 aligns across 8 bases. The V gene end was trimmed by 1 base and the J gene end by 4 bases; junction bases not matched to a gene: 6. The germline CDR1 and CDR2 sequences are SNHLY and FYNNEI. The CDR3 spans 16 residues. CDR3 nucleotide sequence: TGTGCCAGCAGTGAAGACGATACTAGCGGTTACAATGAGCAGTTCTTC. It yields the protein CASSEDDTSGYNEQFF.

This rearrangement joins TRBV6-1 to TRBJ2-3, with 7 bases that match TRBD2. V shed 2 bases and J 8 bases; nucleotides not matched to a gene: 10. Germline CDR1 reads MNHNS; CDR2 reads SASEGT. This CDR3 spans 15 amino acids. The CDR3 here is CASSELAASGGTQYF. For the CDR3, the DNA is TGTGCCAGCAGTGAATTGGCGGCTAGCGGCGGTACGCAGTATTTT.

The chain links TRBV7-9 to TRBJ2-1; D is possibly TRBD2 (6 bases). In germline, CDR1 is SEHNR, CDR2 FQNEAQ (reference sequence). This CDR3 comprises 12 residues. V lost 5 bases and J lost 6, with 8 bases in between. In DNA form, the CDR3 reads TGTGCCAGCAGCCCCGGGAGCAATGAGCAGTTCTTC. Translating gives CASSPGSNEQFF.

This clone was seen more than once but under ten times. The chain links TRBV19 to TRBJ2-3, with 7 bases aligning to TRBD2. V was clipped by 7 bases and J by 2 bases; unmatched bases: 6. Germline lookup yields CDR1 LNHDA and CDR2 SQIVND (reference sequence). The CDR3 is 14 amino acids. The CDR3 loop is CASNGLEVTDTQYF. The CDR3, as DNA: TGTGCCAGTAACGGACTAGAAGTCACAGATACGCAGTATTTT.